A single sample gave rise to the 30 T cell receptor beta chains below, sequenced in a study of long-term antiretroviral therapy in people with HIV. The immunoSEQ assay was v3.0, run at survey level. This table comes from immunoSEQ multiplex PCR, and its TCRdb copy is limited to in-frame clones, with some not included. The table records approximately 20,000 clones, 70% to 85% of them present only once. The sequencing used unsorted PBMCs, collected 4.1 years after starting antiretroviral therapy. The receptors originated from a woman in her thirties or forties with HIV.

This clone appeared a few times. The rearrangement links TRBV5-5 to TRBJ1-5; unclear D gene. This CDR3 has 14 amino acids. Trimming stripped 0 bases from V and 3 bases from J, with 7 bases between. Germline V gene data show CDR1 as SGHKS and CDR2 as YYEKEE (reference sequence). CDR3 in amino acids: CASSLAQSNQPQHF. DNA for the CDR3: TGTGCCAGCAGCTTGGCCCAGTCCAATCAGCCCCAGCATTTT.

Only a few counts were recorded for this clone. The chain recombines TRBV13 with TRBJ2-1, with 14 bases aligning to TRBD2. V shed 5 bases and J 6 bases; nucleotides not matched to a gene: 9. The germline CDR1 and CDR2 sequences are PRHDT and FYEKMQ (reference sequence). The CDR3 has 17 residues. Written as DNA, the CDR3 is TGTGCCAGCAGCACTCGACTAGCGGGGGGGAAGTCCAATGAGCAGTTCTTC. Translated: CASSTRLAGGKSNEQFF.

The chain couples TRBV18 to TRBJ2-3, with TRBD1 matching over 8 bases. V shed 4 bases, J shed 9 bases, and the junction held 6 bases outside the gene matches. The CDR3 has 13 amino acids. Germline V gene lookup returns CDR1 KGHSH and CDR2 LQKENI. CDR3 residues: CASSHLQGETQYF. The CDR3 coding sequence is TGTGCCAGCTCACATTTACAGGGGGAAACGCAGTATTTT.

V and J are TRBV11-2 and TRBJ2-2; TRBD2 might be the D (5 bases). Looked up from germline, CDR1 is SGHAT and CDR2 is FQNNGV. V was clipped by 4 bases and J by 1 base, with 16 bases between them. This CDR3 spans 17 amino acids. This CDR3 is CASSSIRTSENTGELFF. In DNA form, the CDR3 reads TGTGCCAGCAGCTCGATTAGGACTTCGGAGAACACCGGGGAGCTGTTTTTT.

The genes are TRBV9 and TRBJ1-1, with D perhaps TRBD1 (5 bases). The CDR3 contains 14 residues. The V and J ends lost 0 bases and 5 bases respectively, with 11 bases between them. The germline V gene has CDR1 SGDLS and CDR2 YYNGEE. The CDR3 sequence: CASSVGDGRTEAFF. DNA for the CDR3: TGTGCCAGCAGCGTAGGGGACGGACGAACTGAAGCTTTCTTT.

In its sample, this clone was seen a few times. The chain joins TRBV15 to TRBJ1-4; perhaps TRBD1 as D (5 bases). V lost 0 bases and J 8 bases, leaving 13 bases between the germline ends. The V gene's germline CDR1 is LNHNV and CDR2 YYDKDF (reference sequence). This CDR3 comprises 15 residues. CDR3 in DNA: TGTGCCACCAGCAGAGATAGGGCAGGGAAAGAAAAACTGTTTTTT. Its protein is CATSRDRAGKEKLFF. Full variable domain (missing parts from reference TRBV15 and TRBJ1-4): DAMVIQNPRYQVTQFGKPVTLSCSQTLNHNVMYWYQQKSSQAPKLLFHYYDKDFNNEADTPDNFQSRRPNTSFCFLDIRSPGLGDTAMYLCATSRDRAGKEKLFFGSGTQLSVL.

The chain employs TRBV28 and TRBJ2-1; no clear D gene. Per the germline V gene, CDR1 is MDHEN and CDR2 is SYDVKM. Trimming cost V 8 bases and J 1 base, with 6 bases left between them. The CDR3 has 12 amino acids. As DNA, the CDR3 is TGTGCCAGCGGGGATTCCTACAATGAGCAGTTCTTC. This translates into CASGDSYNEQFF.

Remarks on this clone: An end of the junction differs from the germline gene, which may be a read error. The chain is built from TRBV27 and TRBJ1-1, with 7 bases aligning to TRBD1. Germline V lookup: CDR1 MNHEY, CDR2 SMNVEV (reference sequence). The CDR3 runs 15 residues. CDR3 DNA: TGTGCCAGCAGTTTGCTGGGACAGAAGAACGCTGAAGCTTTCTTT. Protein: CASSLLGQKNAEAFF.

The chain couples TRBV29-1 to TRBJ1-2; 7 bases match TRBD1. The CDR3 is made up of 15 amino acids. The V gene's germline CDR1 is SQVTM and CDR2 ANQGSEA. Losses at the gene ends were 3 bases for V and 4 bases for J; bases not matched to a gene: 11. CDR3 sequence: CSVEGQSKAGYGYTF. The CDR3, as DNA: TGCAGCGTTGAGGGACAGTCAAAAGCGGGCTATGGCTACACCTTC.

The genes are TRBV11-3 and TRBJ2-7; possibly TRBD1 for D (6 bases). The CDR3 has 14 amino acids. Trimming took off 5 bases at V and 0 bases at J, with 11 bases between the two ends. CDR1 is SGHNT and CDR2 is YENEEA in the germline V gene. CDR3: CASSVRDNSYEQYF. CDR3 DNA sequence: TGTGCCAGCAGCGTCCGGGACAACTCCTACGAGCAGTACTTC.

This clone was counted a few times. The genes are TRBV4-2 and TRBJ2-3, with D possibly matching TRBD2 (7 bases). The germline V gene encodes CDR1 LGHNA and CDR2 YNFKEQ. Trimming removed 2 bases from V and 4 bases from J, with 13 bases in between. The length of the CDR3 is 15 residues. DNA for the CDR3: TGTGCCAGCAGCCAAAGTGGGGGGGCCCCAGATACGCAGTATTTT. It encodes CASSQSGGAPDTQYF.

In DNA form, the CDR3 reads TGTGCCAGCAGCTCGTGGACAGGGGGCAATCAGCCCCAGCATTTT. It specifies CASSSWTGGNQPQHF. V is TRBV7-2 and J is TRBJ1-5; 9 bases fit TRBD1. With 4 bases clipped from V and 2 bases from J, the junction kept 3 bases outside the gene matches. The CDR3 has 15 amino acids. CDR1 SGHTA and CDR2 FQGNSA come from the germline V gene.

The chain uses TRBV11-2 and TRBJ1-3; the D gene is possibly TRBD1 (6 bases). Trimming shortened V by 3 bases and J by 5 bases, and 14 bases separated the two germline ends. This CDR3 region has 15 residues. The germline gives CDR1 SGHAT, CDR2 FQNNGV. For the CDR3, the DNA is TGTGCCAGCAGCTTCACACAGGGTTTACGAAACACCATATATTTT. Its protein is CASSFTQGLRNTIYF.

The chain is built from TRBV19 and TRBJ2-7, with a weak D call TRBD1 (6 bases). The germline CDR1 and CDR2 sequences are LNHDA and SQIVND (reference sequence). Trimming shortened V by 5 bases and J by 1 base, and 15 bases separated the two germline ends. This CDR3 contains 15 residues. CDR3 in amino acids: CASSVYGTQSYEQYF. CDR3 DNA sequence: TGTGCCAGTAGTGTTTACGGGACACAGTCCTACGAGCAGTACTTC.

The genes are TRBV5-1 and TRBJ2-1; possibly TRBD1 or TRBD2 for D (5 bases each). Germline V gene data show CDR1 as SGHRS and CDR2 as YFSETQ. The CDR3 extends over 16 amino acids. Trimming took off 0 bases at V and 0 bases at J, with 10 bases between the two ends. CDR3: CASSLAGTSSYNEQFF. The CDR3 bases are TGCGCCAGCAGCTTGGCGGGGACGAGCTCCTACAATGAGCAGTTCTTC.

J is TRBJ2-7 and V is TRBV7-8; D is uncertain. In germline, CDR1 is SGHVS, CDR2 FQNEAQ. There are 12 residues in the CDR3. Trimming took off 4 bases at V and 2 bases at J, with 6 bases between the two ends. Here the CDR3 DNA reads TGTGCCAGCAGCTCGGGCACCTACGAGCAGTACTTC. Its protein product is CASSSGTYEQYF.

The CDR3 DNA is TGTGCCAGTAGTAGCCCCTACTATGGCTACACCTTC. Encoded protein: CASSSPYYGYTF. This chain connects TRBV19 to TRBJ1-2, with no clear D. This CDR3 has 12 amino acids. Between the trimmed V and J ends, which lost 4 bases and 3 bases, there was a span of 6 bases. Germline CDR1 LNHDA, CDR2 SQIVND (reference sequence).

This chain connects TRBV2 to TRBJ2-3; 10 nucleotides align to TRBD2. Trimming at V came to 6 bases and at J to 5 bases, leaving 11 bases not matched to a gene. The CDR3 has 16 amino acids. The germline V gene has CDR1 SNHLY and CDR2 FYNNEI. CDR3 region: CASRKRLAGEEDTQYF. In nucleotides, the CDR3 is TGTGCCAGCAGGAAGAGGCTAGCGGGAGAGGAAGATACGCAGTATTTT.

The rearrangement links TRBV7-9 to TRBJ2-1, with D possibly called TRBD1 or TRBD2 (6 bases each). V was pared by 3 bases and J by 8 bases, with 14 bases between. Germline V gene lookup returns CDR1 SEHNR and CDR2 FQNEAQ (reference sequence). The CDR3 has 14 amino acids. The CDR3 loop reads CASSFTGGGYEQFF. The CDR3 DNA reads as TGTGCCAGCAGCTTTACCGGGGGCGGATATGAGCAGTTCTTC.

V usage is TRBV19 and J usage is TRBJ1-1; unclear D gene. There are 17 residues in the CDR3. CDR1 and CDR2 from the germline V gene are LNHDA and SQIVND (reference sequence). Trimming cost V 3 bases and J 2 bases, with 19 bases left between them. DNA of the CDR3: TGTGCCAGTAGTATCGGTCCTGGACTAATGGAAAACACTGAAGCTTTCTTT. It encodes CASSIGPGLMENTEAFF.

The rearrangement links TRBV11-2 to TRBJ1-4; no firm D call. Germline CDR1 and CDR2: SGHAT and FQNNGV. The CDR3 contains 13 residues. The germline V and J ends were trimmed by 6 bases and 0 bases, with 5 bases remaining between them. As DNA, the CDR3 is TGTGCCAGCAGTCCATCAACTAATGAAAAACTGTTTTTT. Encoded protein: CASSPSTNEKLFF.

This rearrangement joins TRBV2 to TRBJ1-5; TRBD1 aligns across 8 bases. V lost 3 bases, J lost 5 bases, and 3 bases stayed unmatched. CDR3 length: 14 amino acids. The V gene's germline CDR1 is SNHLY and CDR2 FYNNEI. The CDR3 loop reads CASSEQGAYQPQHF. CDR3 DNA: TGTGCCAGCAGTGAGCAGGGGGCTTATCAGCCCCAGCATTTT.

This rearrangement joins TRBV19 to TRBJ1-2, with D hard to call. Germline V gene lookup returns CDR1 LNHDA and CDR2 SQIVND (reference sequence). The CDR3 has 13 amino acids. The V gene lost 3 bases and the J gene lost 0 bases, with 5 bases spanning the gap. CDR3 coding DNA: TGTGCCAGTAGTATCTTGCCTAACTATGGCTACACCTTC. This sequence encodes CASSILPNYGYTF. The full variable domain, completed using reference TRBV19 and TRBJ1-2, is DGGITQSPKYLFRKEGQNVTLSCEQNLNHDAMYWYRQDPGQGLRLIYYSQIVNDFQKGDIAEGYSVSREKKESFPLTVTSAQKNPTAFYLCASSILPNYGYTFGSGTRLTVV.

In this sample, this clone turned up a few times. The chain couples TRBV9 to TRBJ1-2, with TRBD1 matching over 9 bases. Trimming at V came to 1 base and at J to 6 bases, leaving 4 bases not matched to a gene. Germline V gives CDR1 SGDLS, CDR2 YYNGEE. The CDR3 length is 14 residues. For the CDR3, the DNA is TGTGCCAGCAGCGTAACTGGACAGGGGAATGGCTACACCTTC. It yields the protein CASSVTGQGNGYTF.

This clone has just a few counts. The rearrangement uses TRBV10-3 and TRBJ2-3; 9 bases map to TRBD2. J was trimmed by 1 base and V by 6 bases; bases with no gene match: 14. From germline, CDR1 is ENHRY and CDR2 SYGVKD. The CDR3 runs to 18 residues. The CDR3 coding sequence is TGTGCCATCAGCCCTAATTTGCGGGAGGGCCTAGGCACAGATACGCAGTATTTT. Its protein product is CAISPNLREGLGTDTQYF.

The chain combines TRBV21-1 with TRBJ1-2. TRBV21-1 is a pseudogene. This CDR3 region has 14 residues. In DNA, the CDR3 is TGTGCCAGCAGCAAATTGGAGCATAACTATGGCTACACCTTC. This sequence encodes CASSKLEHNYGYTF.

J is TRBJ1-5 and V is TRBV18, with 7 bases fitting TRBD1. This CDR3 comprises 15 residues. With V trimmed by 1 base and J by 7 bases, 7 bases remained unmatched. CDR1 is KGHSH, CDR2 LQKENI, per germline. The CDR3 here is CASSPLGTANQPQHF. For the CDR3, the DNA is TGTGCCAGCTCACCACTAGGGACAGCCAACCAGCCCCAGCATTTT.

The rearrangement links TRBV29-1 to TRBJ2-1; unclear D gene. Germline loops: CDR1 SQVTM, CDR2 ANQGSEA. The V gene lost 7 bases and the J gene lost 0 bases, with 10 bases spanning the gap. The CDR3 runs to 13 residues. This CDR3 is CSAEPSSYNEQFF. DNA of the CDR3: TGCAGCGCCGAACCGAGCTCCTACAATGAGCAGTTCTTC.

This rearrangement joins TRBV7-9 to TRBJ1-3; D unresolved. Trimming removed 1 base at V and 4 bases at J, with 14 bases between. Germline V gene lookup returns CDR1 SEHNR and CDR2 FQNEAQ (reference sequence). The CDR3 consists of 16 residues. CDR3 residues: CASSLVGRDPGNTIYF. The CDR3 nucleotides are TGTGCCAGCAGCTTAGTTGGGCGGGATCCGGGAAACACCATATATTTT.

V usage is TRBV25-1 and J usage is TRBJ2-5, with a weak D call TRBD2 (6 bases). The germline CDR1 and CDR2 sequences are MGHDK and SYGVNS. Trimming shortened V by 4 bases and J by 5 bases, and 17 bases separated the two germline ends. The CDR3 totals 15 residues. CDR3 DNA: TGTGCCAGCAGTGTCAACCGGGGGTTGTGGGAGACCCAGTACTTC. This translates into CASSVNRGLWETQYF.